The TCR beta chain under discussion was sequenced for a study of OX40 agonist ivuxolimab in advanced cancers. Study-wide context: Treatment of patients was with ivuxolimab, an agonistic anti-OX40 (CD134) antibody. Patients received intravenous ivuxolimab every 2 weeks at 0.01 to 10 mg/kg. Study-level points and caveats: Determination of antigen specificity was not performed for the expanded peripheral T cells.

The protocol was immunoSEQ multiplex PCR, while the TCRdb copy is restricted to in-frame clones and leaves out a portion. Among tens of thousands of clones listed, roughly 90% were seen once. Trimming cost V 3 bases and J 0 bases, with 11 bases left between them. Germline-derived CDR1 and CDR2 are ENHRY and SYGVKD. This CDR3 is 15 amino acids long. Of note for this clone: Its specificity is not known.

The specimen comprised CD4+ or CD8+ T cells sorted from blood, sampled in a trial of the OX40 agonist ivuxolimab. This receptor was identified in an adult with an advanced solid tumor such as melanoma, head and neck, liver or kidney cancer. The chain couples TRBV10-3 to TRBJ1-2; possibly TRBD1 for D (5 bases). CDR3 region: CAISDAGRTNYGYTF. CDR3 DNA sequence: TGTGCCATCAGTGACGCGGGACGTACTAACTATGGCTACACCTTC.